These 10 T cell receptor beta chains share one sample of origin, sequenced in a study of cytomegalovirus exposure and HLA in healthy donors. PCR used 60 Vbeta primers and 13 Jbeta primers. Profiling relied on immunoSEQ multiplex PCR, and the TCRdb table lists in-frame clones only, not all of them. The sample has 85,000 to 120,000 clones, roughly 73% seen once. The specimen was PBMCs. Source of these receptors: a man in his forties or fifties in good health and CMV-seronegative.

The chain employs TRBV2 and TRBJ2-3; 9 nucleotides line up with TRBD1. CDR3 size: 14 residues. V lost 6 bases to trimming and J lost 4 bases; unmatched junction nucleotides: 5. Germline V gene data show CDR1 as SNHLY and CDR2 as FYNNEI. The CDR3 reads CASSRDRAPDTQYF. The CDR3, as DNA: TGTGCCAGCAGCCGGGACAGGGCCCCAGATACGCAGTATTTT.

The genes are TRBV2 and TRBJ2-6; 8 bases map to TRBD1. V dropped 10 bases and J dropped 4; count of bases not matched to a gene: 9. The CDR3 totals 15 residues. CDR1 SNHLY and CDR2 FYNNEI come from the germline V gene. The CDR3 nucleotides read TGTGCCACCACGACAGGGGCTACCGGGGCCAACGTCCTGACTTTC. It codes for CATTTGATGANVLTF.

The genes are TRBV6-5 and TRBJ1-2; the D gene is possibly TRBD1 (6 bases). Deletions cut 4 bases from V and 4 bases from J, with 13 bases between. There are 14 residues in the CDR3. In germline, CDR1 is MNHEY, CDR2 SVGAGI. The CDR3 here is CASSSYGQPYGYTF. In DNA, the CDR3 is TGTGCCAGCAGTTCATACGGACAGCCCTATGGCTACACCTTC.

The chain couples TRBV7-8 to TRBJ2-7, with D maybe TRBD1 (6 bases). The CDR3 is made up of 14 amino acids. V was pared by 0 bases and J by 3 bases, with 9 bases between. The germline CDR1 and CDR2 sequences are SGHVS and FQNEAQ. CDR3 residues: CASSLAGRGYEQYF. The CDR3 DNA reads as TGTGCCAGCAGCTTAGCGGGCAGGGGCTACGAGCAGTACTTC.

The chain recombines TRBV19 with TRBJ1-3; no firm D call. Germline-derived CDR1 and CDR2 are LNHDA and SQIVND (reference sequence). The V and J ends lost 8 bases and 0 bases respectively, with 14 bases between them. This CDR3 is 15 amino acids long. The CDR3 DNA reads as TGTGCCAGTGTAAAAACAGTCGACTCTGGAAACACCATATATTTT. It yields the protein CASVKTVDSGNTIYF.

With respect to this clone: At the DNA level, this CDR3 is encoded by other sequences in the same sample as well. The chain is built from TRBV6-1 and TRBJ1-6, with 8 bases aligning to TRBD1. The CDR3 runs 14 residues. Germline V gene data show CDR1 as MNHNS and CDR2 as SASEGT. V was pared by 6 bases and J by 6 bases, with 4 bases of the junction left unmatched. CDR3: CASSPGQGNSPLHF. DNA for the CDR3: TGTGCCAGCAGCCCTGGACAGGGTAATTCACCCCTCCACTTT.

This sequence joins TRBV7-3 and TRBJ2-3; no clear D gene. The V gene lost 4 bases and the J gene lost 2 bases, with 10 bases spanning the gap. Germline V gene data show CDR1 as SGHTA and CDR2 as FQGTGA. CDR3 length: 14 amino acids. The CDR3 loop is CASSYRSNTDTQYF. CDR3 nucleotides: TGTGCCAGCAGCTATAGGAGCAACACAGATACGCAGTATTTT.

This chain links TRBV6-6 with TRBJ1-2, with a weak D call TRBD1 (5 bases). Germline values: CDR1 MNHNY, CDR2 SVGAGI (reference sequence). The V end lost 5 bases, the J end lost 0 bases, and 7 bases lay between the germline ends. CDR3 length equals 13 residues. CDR3 sequence: CASSTGANYGYTF. Here the CDR3 DNA reads TGTGCCAGCAGTACAGGAGCTAACTATGGCTACACCTTC.

This chain uses TRBV4-2 with TRBJ2-6; TRBD2 matches 8 bases. CDR1 LGHNA and CDR2 YNFKEQ come from the germline V gene. V gave up 1 base and J gave up 3 bases; unmatched junction bases: 5. CDR3 size: 17 residues. The CDR3 region is CASSQGSGELGANVLTF. Written as DNA, the CDR3 is TGTGCCAGCAGCCAAGGTAGCGGGGAGCTTGGGGCCAACGTCCTGACTTTC.

The CDR3 sequence: CASKIQGAGGYTF. The CDR3, as DNA: TGTGCCAGCAAAATACAGGGGGCTGGTGGCTACACCTTC. The rearrangement joins TRBV2 to TRBJ1-2; 9 nucleotides line up with TRBD1. In germline, CDR1 is SNHLY, CDR2 FYNNEI. The junction had 7 bases not matched to a gene; V was cut back by 7 bases and J by 7 bases. The CDR3 runs to 13 residues.